This entry lists 21 T cell receptor beta chains sequenced from one sample in a study of T cells expressing NK-cell markers. Using the 5' RACE reads, TCRdb records one entry per CDR3 protein without DNA. The sample totals around 260,000 distinct CDR3 sequences. The specimen was blood T cells: a sorted CD56 or NKG2C T cell subset, CD4+ or CD8+ T cells, or bulk PBMC T cells (not recorded which). The receptor set was obtained from a woman between 18 and 70 years old in good health.

The chain couples TRBV18 to TRBJ2-3. CDR1 is KGHSH and CDR2 is LQKENI in the germline V gene. CDR3 length: 13 amino acids. This CDR3 reads CASSPQSTDTQYF.

The chain is built from TRBV30 and TRBJ2-4; TCRdb proposes TRBD1, but this gene call is untestable without DNA. Germline CDR1 reads GTSNPN; CDR2 reads SVGIG (reference sequence). The CDR3 loop spans 14 amino acids. The CDR3 region is CAWSPGLAKNIQYF.

The CDR3 sequence: CASSSSYWGYADTQYF. The rearrangement links TRBV5-8 to TRBJ2-3; TCRdb indicates TRBD1, and absent DNA this call remains unverified. The germline V gene has CDR1 SGHTS and CDR2 YDEGEE. The CDR3 spans 16 residues.

The J gene is TRBJ2-2, the V gene TRBV10-3; no DNA is available, so the TRBD1 call from TCRdb remains unchecked. Per the germline V gene, CDR1 is ENHRY and CDR2 is SYGVKD. There are 14 residues in the CDR3. CDR3 in amino acids: CAISGDRATGELFF.

The chain recombines TRBV20-1 with TRBJ2-1; TCRdb's D call, TRBD2, is unchecked because there is no DNA. Looked up from germline, CDR1 is DFQATT and CDR2 is SNEGSKA (reference sequence). The CDR3 contains 14 residues. The CDR3 loop reads CSASGGAFLDEQFF.

V usage is TRBV9 and J usage is TRBJ2-1; TCRdb's D call, TRBD1, is unchecked because there is no DNA. Germline CDR1 reads SGDLS; CDR2 reads YYNGEE. The CDR3 consists of 14 residues. The CDR3 loop reads CASSWDQSYNEQFF. Variable domain in full (rest from reference TRBV9 and TRBJ2-1): DSGVTQTPKHLITATGQRVTLRCSPRSGDLSVYWYQQSLDQGLQFLIQYYNGEERAKGNILERFSAQQFPDLHSELNLSSLELGDSALYFCASSWDQSYNEQFFGPGTRLTVL.

This sequence joins TRBV15 and TRBJ2-4. Germline loops: CDR1 LNHNV, CDR2 YYDKDF (reference sequence). CDR3 size: 15 residues. This CDR3 reads CATSTPWLAKNIQYF.

CDR3 sequence: CASSQVARGIYNEQFF. The rearrangement links TRBV3-1 to TRBJ2-1; there is no DNA to check the TCRdb D call of TRBD1. The CDR3 sequence is 16 residues long. Germline loops: CDR1 LGHDT, CDR2 YNNKEL (reference sequence).

V usage is TRBV11-2 and J usage is TRBJ1-2. Germline V gene lookup returns CDR1 SGHAT and CDR2 FQNNGV. This CDR3 is 14 amino acids long. The CDR3 reads CASRRPGGIYGYTF.

The chain is built from TRBV10-1 and TRBJ2-1; the TRBD1 assignment by TCRdb is unverifiable without DNA. Per germline, CDR1 WNHNN and CDR2 SYGVQD (reference sequence). There are 15 residues in the CDR3. The CDR3 spells CASSSAGTGQYEQFF.

This chain uses TRBV7-2 with TRBJ2-2; TCRdb's D call of TRBD1 is untestable without DNA. The germline CDR1 and CDR2 sequences are SGHTA and FQGNSA. The CDR3 covers 16 residues. This CDR3 is CASSFTAGVNTGELFF.

The chain couples TRBV20-1 to TRBJ2-1; TCRdb proposes TRBD1, but this gene call is untestable without DNA. Germline values: CDR1 DFQATT, CDR2 SNEGSKA (reference sequence). CDR3 length: 13 residues. The CDR3 here is CSASGTAYNEQFF.

The chain joins TRBV20-1 to TRBJ2-5; TCRdb's D call of TRBD1 is untestable without DNA. The CDR3 loop spans 14 amino acids. Germline lookup yields CDR1 DFQATT and CDR2 SNEGSKA (reference sequence). CDR3 region: CSASTGSGKETQYF.

The chain couples TRBV7-2 to TRBJ2-3; TCRdb returns TRBD1, unconfirmable since there is no DNA. The CDR3 covers 15 residues. Germline values: CDR1 SGHTA, CDR2 FQGNSA. The CDR3 sequence: CASSSRQERMDTQYF.

The chain is built from TRBV6-1 and TRBJ1-6; TCRdb selects TRBD1, and the lack of DNA leaves this call unchecked. The germline V gene has CDR1 MNHNS and CDR2 SASEGT. The CDR3 is 14 residues long. CDR3 protein: CASRPGTGGTPLHF.

The chain couples TRBV12-3 or TRBV12-4 to TRBJ1-1. This CDR3 region has 14 residues. CDR3 loop: CASSLVVGITEAFF.

The chain employs TRBV20-1 and TRBJ1-6; the D gene TCRdb calls, TRBD1, cannot be checked with no DNA. Germline CDR1 and CDR2: DFQATT and SNEGSKA (reference sequence). This CDR3 is built from 15 residues. CDR3 sequence: CSASPTGRFGSPLHF.

The CDR3 reads CASSLRGTRGRGETQYF. The chain is built from TRBV5-1 and TRBJ2-5; TCRdb indicates TRBD2, and absent DNA this call remains unverified. The CDR3 loop spans 17 amino acids. CDR1 is SGHRS, CDR2 YFSETQ, per germline. The full variable domain, its missing parts supplied by reference TRBV5-1 and TRBJ2-5, is KAGVTQTPRYLIKTRGQQVTLSCSPISGHRSVSWYQQTPGQGLQFLFEYFSETQRNKGNFPGRFSGRQFSNSRSEMNVSTLELGDSALYLCASSLRGTRGRGETQYFGPGTRLLVL.

This chain uses TRBV6-1 with TRBJ1-1. Germline V lookup: CDR1 MNHNS, CDR2 SASEGT. CDR3 length equals 15 residues. This CDR3 reads CASQGVTKLRPEAFF.

V usage is TRBV10-2 and J usage is TRBJ2-5; the TRBD1 assignment by TCRdb is unverifiable without DNA. Germline V CDR1 and CDR2: WSHSY, SAAADI. This CDR3 spans 16 amino acids. CDR3 protein: CASSEMDRGGTETQYF.

The chain joins TRBV2 to TRBJ2-5; TCRdb selects TRBD2, and the lack of DNA leaves this call unchecked. CDR1 and CDR2 from the germline V gene are SNHLY and FYNNEI. CDR3 length: 15 amino acids. The CDR3 reads CASSDPGGTKETQYF.